This is a list of T cell receptor beta chains from one sample in a study of blood T cell repertoires in COVID-19. Sequencing was performed with immunoSEQ multiplex PCR; in TCRdb, only in-frame clones are kept and a portion is missing. The sample lists around 170,000 clones, roughly four fifths occurring once. Material for sequencing was peripheral blood. These receptors came from a woman aged 40 to 50 with acute or convalescent COVID-19. The CDR3 runs from the conserved cysteine through the conserved F or W. The order of the fields is D gene, V gene, clone size, J gene, CDR3 DNA, CDR3 protein. The D gene is left open where the match is weak. Clone sizes are given selectively: once, few, many, or a class where the clone is expanded.

>-|TRBV5-8|-|TRBJ2-3
TGTGCCAGCAGCCTTGGACAGATTCCATCCACAGATACGCAGTATTTT
CASSLGQIPSTDTQYF
>TRBD1|TRBV5-1|-|TRBJ1-1
TGCGCCAGCAGCTTGGTCCCCCGGACAGGGGGCACCCACACTGAAGCTTTCTTT
CASSLVPRTGGTHTEAFF
>TRBD2|TRBV5-1|-|TRBJ2-5
TGCGCCAGCAGCTGGGGACTAGCGGGGGGGCTGGGAGAGACCCAGTACTTC
CASSWGLAGGLGETQYF
>-|TRBV19|-|TRBJ2-1
TGTGCCAGTGACGGGGGCAATGAGCAGTTCTTC
CASDGGNEQFF
>-|TRBV18|-|TRBJ2-1
TGTGCCAGCTCACCATTCGGGAATGAGCAGTTCTTC
CASSPFGNEQFF
>-|TRBV2|few|TRBJ2-7
TGTGCCGGAGGGCGCCTAACCTACGAGCAGTACTTC
CAGGRLTYEQYF
>-|TRBV3-1/TRBV3-2|-|TRBJ1-1
TGTGCCAGCAGCCATCTTGGGTCTCCCTGGCGGGCTTTCTTT
CASSHLGSPWRAFF
>-|TRBV6-6|-|TRBJ2-7
TGTGCCAGCAGTTACGGAGGGCGCGAGCAGTACTTC
CASSYGGREQYF
>TRBD1|TRBV28|-|TRBJ2-3
TGTGCCAGCAGTCACAACTCACTCGACAGGGAAGATACGCAGTATTTT
CASSHNSLDREDTQYF
>-|TRBV10-2|-|TRBJ1-2
TGCGCCAGCAGTGATTCACGGCGGACTAACTATGGCTACACCTTC
CASSDSRRTNYGYTF
>-|TRBV3-1/TRBV3-2|-|TRBJ1-5
TGTGCCAGCAGCCAAGAAACAGTGTTCAATCAGCCCCAGCATTTT
CASSQETVFNQPQHF
>TRBD1|TRBV11-3|-|TRBJ2-7
TGTGCCAGCAGCCACCGGGACAGCCCCTACGAGCAGTACTTC
CASSHRDSPYEQYF
>-|TRBV5-1|-|TRBJ1-6
TGCGCCAGCAGCTTGGGTCAGGGATTTCGGGCACCCCTCCACTTT
CASSLGQGFRAPLHF
>-|TRBV4-1|-|TRBJ1-2
TGCGCCAGCAGCCAAGCGGCAGGGTCGGTCTATGGCTACACCTTC
CASSQAAGSVYGYTF
>TRBD1|TRBV28|few|TRBJ1-2
TGTGCCAGCAGACCCACCCTCCAGGGGGCGGGAATGGGTGGCTACACCTTC
CASRPTLQGAGMGGYTF
>-|TRBV24-1|-|TRBJ1-2
TGTGCCACCAGTGATCGACATCTCTATGGCTACACCTTC
CATSDRHLYGYTF
>TRBD2|TRBV30|-|TRBJ2-1
TGTGCCTGGAGTGGACTAGCGGGAGTGAATGAGCAGTTCTTC
CAWSGLAGVNEQFF
>TRBD1|TRBV29-1|-|TRBJ2-2
TGCAGCGTATCAGACGGGACAGGGGGTTACACCGGGGAGCTGTTTTTT
CSVSDGTGGYTGELFF
>-|TRBV5-5|-|TRBJ1-4
TGTGCCAGCAGCTTGGGCAGCGGGGGCGGAAGTGAAAAACTGTTTTTT
CASSLGSGGGSEKLFF
>-|TRBV18|-|TRBJ2-1
TGTGCCAGCTCACCCCAGGCATCCTACAATGAGCAGTTCTTC
CASSPQASYNEQFF
>TRBD1|TRBV5-6|-|TRBJ1-5
TGTGCCAGCAGCTTGGGGGGACAGGGGTTTTCTCAGCCCCAGCATTTT
CASSLGGQGFSQPQHF
>-|TRBV6-6|-|TRBJ1-2
TGTGCCAGCAGAGACAGCAACTATGGCTACACCTTC
CASRDSNYGYTF
>-|TRBV12-2|-|TRBJ2-1
TGTGCAAGTCGACCCCGACTAGTTCGGCATGAGCAGTTCTTC
CASRPRLVRHEQFF
>-|TRBV12-5|-|TRBJ2-3
TGTGCTAGTGGTTTCGGGAGAGATACGCAGTATTTT
CASGFGRDTQYF
>-|TRBV28|-|TRBJ2-7
TGTGCCAGCAGGGCCCAGGCACTCTCCTACGAGCAGTACTTC
CASRAQALSYEQYF
>TRBD1|TRBV5-6|-|TRBJ2-5
TGTGCCAGCAGCTTACCTCCCGGGACAGGGGAAGAGACCCAGTACTTC
CASSLPPGTGEETQYF
>-|TRBV4-2|-|TRBJ1-4
TGTGCCAGCAGCCGAGACGCAACTAATGAAAAACTGTTTTTT
CASSRDATNEKLFF
>-|TRBV5-6|-|TRBJ2-1
TGTGCCAGCAGCTTACTAGGGGGATGGCGAGGATACAATGAGCAGTTCTTC
CASSLLGGWRGYNEQFF
>-|TRBV2|once|TRBJ1-1
TGTGCCAGTGGGAGTAGGGAGAGGCTGACTGAAGCTTTCTTT
CASGSRERLTEAFF